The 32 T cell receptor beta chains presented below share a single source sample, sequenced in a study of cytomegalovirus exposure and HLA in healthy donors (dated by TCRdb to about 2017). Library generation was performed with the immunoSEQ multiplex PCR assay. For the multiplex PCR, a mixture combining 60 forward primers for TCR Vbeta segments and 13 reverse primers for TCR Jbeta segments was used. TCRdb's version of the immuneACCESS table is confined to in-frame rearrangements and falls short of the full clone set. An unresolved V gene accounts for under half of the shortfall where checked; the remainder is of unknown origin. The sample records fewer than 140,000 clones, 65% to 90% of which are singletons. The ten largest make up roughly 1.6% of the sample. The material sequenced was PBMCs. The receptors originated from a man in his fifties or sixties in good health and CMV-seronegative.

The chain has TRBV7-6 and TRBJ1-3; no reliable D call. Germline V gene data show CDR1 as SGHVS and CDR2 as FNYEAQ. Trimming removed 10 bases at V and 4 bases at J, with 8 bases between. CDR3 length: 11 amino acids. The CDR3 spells CATKQGNTIYF. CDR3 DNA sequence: TGTGCCACCAAACAGGGAAACACCATATATTTT. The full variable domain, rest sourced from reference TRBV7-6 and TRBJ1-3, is GAGVSQSPRYKVTKRGQDVALRCDPISGHVSLYWYRQALGQGPEFLTYFNYEAQQDKSGLPNDRFSAERPEGSISTLTIQRTEQRDSAMYRCATKQGNTIYFGEGSWLTVV.

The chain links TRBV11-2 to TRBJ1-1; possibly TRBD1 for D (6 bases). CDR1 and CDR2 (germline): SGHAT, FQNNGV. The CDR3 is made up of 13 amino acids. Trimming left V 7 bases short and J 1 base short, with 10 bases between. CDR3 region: CASTWTANTEAFF. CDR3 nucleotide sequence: TGTGCCAGCACCTGGACAGCGAACACTGAAGCTTTCTTT.

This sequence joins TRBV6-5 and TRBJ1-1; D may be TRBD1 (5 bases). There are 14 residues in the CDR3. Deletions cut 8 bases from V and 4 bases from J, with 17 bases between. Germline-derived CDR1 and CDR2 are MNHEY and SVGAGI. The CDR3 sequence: CASGGTSPITEAFF. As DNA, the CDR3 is TGTGCCAGCGGCGGGACCAGTCCCATCACTGAAGCTTTCTTT.

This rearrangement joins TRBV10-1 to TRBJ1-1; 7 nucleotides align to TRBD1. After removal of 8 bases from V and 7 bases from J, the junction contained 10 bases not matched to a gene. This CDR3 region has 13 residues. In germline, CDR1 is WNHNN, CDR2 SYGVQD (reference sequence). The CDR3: CASRGNRQGEAFF. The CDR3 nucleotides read TGCGCCAGCCGAGGTAATAGACAGGGTGAAGCTTTCTTT.

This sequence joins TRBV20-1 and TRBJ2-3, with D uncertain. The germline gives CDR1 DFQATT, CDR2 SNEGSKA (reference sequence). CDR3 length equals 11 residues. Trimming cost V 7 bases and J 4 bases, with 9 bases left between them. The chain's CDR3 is CSVRWADTQYF. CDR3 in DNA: TGCAGTGTGCGGTGGGCAGATACGCAGTATTTT.

As DNA, the CDR3 is TGTGCCAGTGGAGCTAGCGGGGGGGGCGAGACCCAGTACTTC. Protein: CASGASGGGETQYF. The chain joins TRBV19 to TRBJ2-5; the match to TRBD2 covers 12 bases. V lost 8 bases to trimming and J lost 5 bases; unmatched junction nucleotides: 6. The CDR3 covers 14 residues. Germline-derived CDR1 and CDR2 are LNHDA and SQIVND (reference sequence).

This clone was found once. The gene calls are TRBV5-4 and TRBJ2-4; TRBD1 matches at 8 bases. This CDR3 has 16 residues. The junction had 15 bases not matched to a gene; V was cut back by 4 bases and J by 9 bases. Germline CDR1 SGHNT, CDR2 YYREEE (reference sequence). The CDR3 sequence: CASSPRTQGASAIQYF. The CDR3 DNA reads TGTGCCAGCAGCCCGAGGACTCAGGGGGCGAGTGCCATTCAGTACTTC.

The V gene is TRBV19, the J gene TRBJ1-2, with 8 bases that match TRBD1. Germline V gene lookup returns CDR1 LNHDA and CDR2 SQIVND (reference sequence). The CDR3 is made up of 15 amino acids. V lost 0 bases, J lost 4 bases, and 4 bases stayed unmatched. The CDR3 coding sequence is TGTGCCAGTAGTATAGATCGGACAGGGATCTATGGCTACACCTTC. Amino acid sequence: CASSIDRTGIYGYTF.

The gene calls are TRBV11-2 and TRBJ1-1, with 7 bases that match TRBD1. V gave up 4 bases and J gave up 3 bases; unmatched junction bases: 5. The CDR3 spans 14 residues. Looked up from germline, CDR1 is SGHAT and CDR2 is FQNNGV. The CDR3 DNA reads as TGTGCCAGCAGCTCGACAGGGATGGACACTGAAGCTTTCTTT. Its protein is CASSSTGMDTEAFF. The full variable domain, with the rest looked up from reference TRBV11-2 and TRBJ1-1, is EAGVAQSPRYKIIEKRQSVAFWCNPISGHATLYWYQQILGQGPKLLIQFQNNGVVDDSQLPKDRFSAERLKGVDSTLKIQPAKLEDSAVYLCASSSTGMDTEAFFGQGTRLTVV.

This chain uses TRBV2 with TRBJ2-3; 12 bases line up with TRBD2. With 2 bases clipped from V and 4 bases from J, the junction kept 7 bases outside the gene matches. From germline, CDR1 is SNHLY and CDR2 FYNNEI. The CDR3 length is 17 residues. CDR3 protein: CASSELRSSGGADTQYF. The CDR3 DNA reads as TGTGCCAGCAGTGAACTGAGGTCTAGCGGGGGGGCAGATACGCAGTATTTT.

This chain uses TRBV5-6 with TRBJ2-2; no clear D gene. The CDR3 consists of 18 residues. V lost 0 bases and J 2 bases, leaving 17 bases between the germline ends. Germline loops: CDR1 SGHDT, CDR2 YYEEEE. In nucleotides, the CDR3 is TGTGCCAGCAGCTTGGAGTTCTCTGGCTTCCATAACACCGGGGAGCTGTTTTTT. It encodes CASSLEFSGFHNTGELFF.

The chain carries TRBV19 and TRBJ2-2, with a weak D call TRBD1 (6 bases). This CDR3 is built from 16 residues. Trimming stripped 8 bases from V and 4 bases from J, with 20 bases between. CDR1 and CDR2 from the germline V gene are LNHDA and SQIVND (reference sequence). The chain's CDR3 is CASAAHRDKFTGELFF. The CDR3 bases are TGTGCCAGTGCCGCCCACCGGGACAAGTTCACCGGGGAGCTGTTTTTT.

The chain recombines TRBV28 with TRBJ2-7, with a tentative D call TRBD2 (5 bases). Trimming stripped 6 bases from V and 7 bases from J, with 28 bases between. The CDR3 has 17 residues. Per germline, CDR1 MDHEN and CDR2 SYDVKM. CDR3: CASRPSLGSGISREQYV. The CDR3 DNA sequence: TGTGCCAGCAGACCCTCCTTAGGGTCGGGGATTTCTAGGGAGCAGTACGTC.

The CDR3 is CAISEQGGEGETQYF. CDR3 nucleotide sequence: TGTGCCATCAGTGAGCAGGGCGGGGAGGGAGAGACCCAGTACTTC. The rearrangement links TRBV10-3 to TRBJ2-5; 7 bases line up with TRBD2. Germline CDR1 is ENHRY and CDR2 is SYGVKD. V was clipped by 2 bases and J by 4 bases; unmatched bases: 7. The CDR3 extends over 15 amino acids.

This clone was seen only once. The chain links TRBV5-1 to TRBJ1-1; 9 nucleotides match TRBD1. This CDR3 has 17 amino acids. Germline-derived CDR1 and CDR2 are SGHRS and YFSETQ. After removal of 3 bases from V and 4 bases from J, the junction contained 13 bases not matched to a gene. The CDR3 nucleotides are TGCGCCAGCAGCTCTGTCCCGGGACAGGGTCGGACCACTGAAGCTTTCTTT. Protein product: CASSSVPGQGRTTEAFF.

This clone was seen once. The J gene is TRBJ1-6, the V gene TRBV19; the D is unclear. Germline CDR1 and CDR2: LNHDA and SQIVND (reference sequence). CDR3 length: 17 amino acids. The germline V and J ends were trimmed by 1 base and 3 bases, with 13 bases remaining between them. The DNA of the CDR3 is TGTGCCAGTAGTATAGCCTTCGAGGTAAACTATAATTCACCCCTCCACTTT. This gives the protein CASSIAFEVNYNSPLHF.

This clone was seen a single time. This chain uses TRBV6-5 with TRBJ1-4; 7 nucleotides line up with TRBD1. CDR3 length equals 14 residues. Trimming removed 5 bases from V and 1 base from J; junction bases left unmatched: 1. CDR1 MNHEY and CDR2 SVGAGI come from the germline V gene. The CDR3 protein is CASSRQGTNEKLFF. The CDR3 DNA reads TGTGCCAGCAGTCGACAGGGAACTAATGAAAAACTGTTTTTT.

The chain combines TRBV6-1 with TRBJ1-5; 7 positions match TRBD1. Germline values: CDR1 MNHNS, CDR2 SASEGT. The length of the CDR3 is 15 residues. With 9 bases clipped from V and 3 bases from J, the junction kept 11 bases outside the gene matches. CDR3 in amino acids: CASRPGTDDNQPQHF. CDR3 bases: TGTGCCAGTCGGCCCGGGACAGATGACAATCAGCCCCAGCATTTT.

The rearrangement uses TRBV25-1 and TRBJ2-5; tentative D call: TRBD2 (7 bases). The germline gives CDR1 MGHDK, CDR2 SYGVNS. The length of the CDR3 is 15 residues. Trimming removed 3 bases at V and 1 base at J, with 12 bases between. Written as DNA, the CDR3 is TGTGCCAGCAGTGAGGGGGGGACACTCCAAGAGACCCAGTACTTC. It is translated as CASSEGGTLQETQYF.

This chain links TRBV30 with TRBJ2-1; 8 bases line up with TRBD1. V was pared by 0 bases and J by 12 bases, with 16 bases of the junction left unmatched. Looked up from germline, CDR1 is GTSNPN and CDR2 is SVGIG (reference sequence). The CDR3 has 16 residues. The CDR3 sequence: CAWSVKLGTGSRGQFF. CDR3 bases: TGTGCCTGGAGTGTAAAGCTCGGGACAGGTTCCCGGGGGCAGTTCTTC.

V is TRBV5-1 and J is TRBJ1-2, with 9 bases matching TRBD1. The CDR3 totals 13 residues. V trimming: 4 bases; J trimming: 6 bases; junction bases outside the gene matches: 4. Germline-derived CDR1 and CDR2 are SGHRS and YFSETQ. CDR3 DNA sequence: TGCGCCAGCAGCGCGACAGGGGGAAATGGCTACACCTTC. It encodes CASSATGGNGYTF. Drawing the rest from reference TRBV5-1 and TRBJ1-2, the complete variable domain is KAGVTQTPRYLIKTRGQQVTLSCSPISGHRSVSWYQQTPGQGLQFLFEYFSETQRNKGNFPGRFSGRQFSNSRSEMNVSTLELGDSALYLCASSATGGNGYTFGSGTRLTVV.

The CDR3 loop reads CASSERAGELFF. In DNA, the CDR3 is TGTGCCAGCAGTGAACGGGCCGGGGAGCTGTTTTTT. The chain couples TRBV2 to TRBJ2-2; no clear D gene. Trimming pared 2 bases from V and 6 bases from J, leaving 4 bases between. In germline, CDR1 is SNHLY, CDR2 FYNNEI. The CDR3 totals 12 residues.

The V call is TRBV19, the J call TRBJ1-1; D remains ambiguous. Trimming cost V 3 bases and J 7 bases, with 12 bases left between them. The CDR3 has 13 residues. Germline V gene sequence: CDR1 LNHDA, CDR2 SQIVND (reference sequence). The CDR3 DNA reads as TGTGCCAGTAGTATGGAAAGGCGGCTTGAAGCTTTCTTT. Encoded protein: CASSMERRLEAFF. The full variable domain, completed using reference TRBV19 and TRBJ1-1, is DGGITQSPKYLFRKEGQNVTLSCEQNLNHDAMYWYRQDPGQGLRLIYYSQIVNDFQKGDIAEGYSVSREKKESFPLTVTSAQKNPTAFYLCASSMERRLEAFFGQGTRLTVV.

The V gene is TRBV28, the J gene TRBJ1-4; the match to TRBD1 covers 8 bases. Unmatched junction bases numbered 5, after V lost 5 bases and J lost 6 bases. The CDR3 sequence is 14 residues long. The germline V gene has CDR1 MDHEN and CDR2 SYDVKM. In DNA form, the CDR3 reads TGTGCCAGCAGTCACCCAGGGGGCGATGAAAAACTGTTTTTT. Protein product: CASSHPGGDEKLFF.

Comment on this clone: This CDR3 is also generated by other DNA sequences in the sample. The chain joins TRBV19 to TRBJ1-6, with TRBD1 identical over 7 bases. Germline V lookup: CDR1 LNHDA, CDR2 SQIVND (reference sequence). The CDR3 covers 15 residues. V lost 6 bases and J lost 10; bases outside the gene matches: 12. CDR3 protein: CASSRPTGSDSPLHF. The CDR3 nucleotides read TGTGCCAGTAGCAGACCGACAGGGAGCGACTCACCCCTCCACTTT.

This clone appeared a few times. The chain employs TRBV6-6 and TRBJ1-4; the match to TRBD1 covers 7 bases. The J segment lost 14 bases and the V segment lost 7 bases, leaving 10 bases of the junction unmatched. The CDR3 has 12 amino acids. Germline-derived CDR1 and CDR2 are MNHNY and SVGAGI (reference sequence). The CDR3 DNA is TGTGCCAGCAAGGACAGGCGGTCGAGGCTGTTTTTT. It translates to CASKDRRSRLFF.

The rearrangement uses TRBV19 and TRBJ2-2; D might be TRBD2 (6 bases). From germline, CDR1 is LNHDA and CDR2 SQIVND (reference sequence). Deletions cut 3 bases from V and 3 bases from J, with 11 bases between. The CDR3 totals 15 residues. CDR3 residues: CASSIGGVYTGELFF. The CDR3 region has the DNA TGTGCCAGTAGTATCGGCGGGGTCTACACCGGGGAGCTGTTTTTT.

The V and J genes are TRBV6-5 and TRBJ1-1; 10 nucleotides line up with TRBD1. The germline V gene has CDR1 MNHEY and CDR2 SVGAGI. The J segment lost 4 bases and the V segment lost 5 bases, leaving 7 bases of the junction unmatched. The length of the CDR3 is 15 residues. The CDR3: CASSRQGAQGTEAFF. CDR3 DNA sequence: TGTGCCAGCAGTCGACAGGGGGCGCAGGGCACTGAAGCTTTCTTT.

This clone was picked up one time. The CDR3 reads CASSQVGAGAISTDTQYF. The CDR3, as DNA: TGCGCCAGCAGCCAAGTTGGGGCGGGGGCCATTTCGACAGATACGCAGTATTTT. The V and J genes are TRBV4-1 and TRBJ2-3; TRBD2 is a possible D gene (7 bases). The CDR3 covers 18 residues. Germline assignment: CDR1 MGHRA and CDR2 YSYEKL. V lost 1 base and J lost 3, with 20 bases in between.

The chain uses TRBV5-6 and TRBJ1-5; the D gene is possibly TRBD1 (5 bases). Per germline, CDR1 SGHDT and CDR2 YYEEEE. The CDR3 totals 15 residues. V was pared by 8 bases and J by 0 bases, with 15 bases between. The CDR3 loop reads CASTGGLYSNQPQHF. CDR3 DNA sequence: TGTGCCAGTACTGGGGGACTATATAGCAATCAGCCCCAGCATTTT. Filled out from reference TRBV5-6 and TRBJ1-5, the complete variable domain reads DAGVTQSPTHLIKTRGQQVTLRCSPKSGHDTVSWYQQALGQGPQFIFQYYEEEERQRGNFPDRFSGHQFPNYSSELNVNALLLGDSALYLCASTGGLYSNQPQHFGDGTRLSIL.

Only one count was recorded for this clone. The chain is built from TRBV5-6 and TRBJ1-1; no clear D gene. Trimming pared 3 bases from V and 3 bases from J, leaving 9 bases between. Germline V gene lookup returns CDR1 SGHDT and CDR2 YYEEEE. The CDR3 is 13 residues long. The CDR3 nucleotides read TGTGCCAGCAGCTGGGCGAGGGACACTGAAGCTTTCTTT. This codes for CASSWARDTEAFF.

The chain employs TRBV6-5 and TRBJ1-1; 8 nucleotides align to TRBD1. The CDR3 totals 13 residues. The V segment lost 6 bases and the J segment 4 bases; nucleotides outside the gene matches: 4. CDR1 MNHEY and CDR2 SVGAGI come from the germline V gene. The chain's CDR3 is CASSPDRGTEAFF. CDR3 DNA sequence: TGTGCCAGCAGCCCTGACAGGGGCACTGAAGCTTTCTTT.